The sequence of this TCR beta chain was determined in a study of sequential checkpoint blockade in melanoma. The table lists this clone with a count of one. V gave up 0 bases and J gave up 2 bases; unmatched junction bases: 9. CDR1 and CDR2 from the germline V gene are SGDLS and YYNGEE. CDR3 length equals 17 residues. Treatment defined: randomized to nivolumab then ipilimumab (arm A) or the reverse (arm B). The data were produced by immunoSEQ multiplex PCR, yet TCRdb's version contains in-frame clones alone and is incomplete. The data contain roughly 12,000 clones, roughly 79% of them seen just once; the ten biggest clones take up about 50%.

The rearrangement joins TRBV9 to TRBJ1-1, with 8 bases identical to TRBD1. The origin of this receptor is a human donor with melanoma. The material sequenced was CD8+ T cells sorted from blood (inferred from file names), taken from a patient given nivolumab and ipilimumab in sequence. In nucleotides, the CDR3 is TGTGCCAGCAGCGTAGTGGCAGGGGGCCCGGAAAACACTGAAGCTTTCTTT. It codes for CASSVVAGGPENTEAFF.